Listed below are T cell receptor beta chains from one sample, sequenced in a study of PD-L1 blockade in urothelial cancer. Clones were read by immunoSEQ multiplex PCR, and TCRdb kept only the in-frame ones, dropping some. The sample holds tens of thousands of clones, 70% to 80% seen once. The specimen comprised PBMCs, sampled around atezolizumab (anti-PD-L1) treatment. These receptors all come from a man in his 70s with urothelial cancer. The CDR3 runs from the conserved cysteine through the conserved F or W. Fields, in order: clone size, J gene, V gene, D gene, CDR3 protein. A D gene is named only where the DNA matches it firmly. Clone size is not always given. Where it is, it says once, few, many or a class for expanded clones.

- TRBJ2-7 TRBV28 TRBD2 CASSQGGGVSYEQYF
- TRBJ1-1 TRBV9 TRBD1 CASSLSSGTGNTEAFF
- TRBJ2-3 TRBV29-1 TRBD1 CSARGTGPTDTQYF
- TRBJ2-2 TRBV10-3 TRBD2 CAISPTSGRAFNTGELFF
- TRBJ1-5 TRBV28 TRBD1 CASSPGQGRNQPQHF
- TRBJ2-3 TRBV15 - CATSRDGGVDTQYF
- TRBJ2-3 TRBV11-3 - CASSLGLSSTDTQYF
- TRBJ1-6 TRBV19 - CASSGRRTDNSPLHF
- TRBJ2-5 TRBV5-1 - CASSLERQETQYF
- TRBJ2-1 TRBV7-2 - CASSLSGAASYNEQFF
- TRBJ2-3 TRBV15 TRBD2 CATSRDGTSGGTDTQYF
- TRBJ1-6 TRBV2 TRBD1 CASSERLGGRGASPLHF
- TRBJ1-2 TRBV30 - CAWSSGSKGYTF
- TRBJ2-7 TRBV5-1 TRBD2 CASRGNGGSYYEQYF
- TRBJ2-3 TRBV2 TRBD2 CASSVTSGRVTDTQYF
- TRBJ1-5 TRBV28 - CASTMGRGQGNQPQHF
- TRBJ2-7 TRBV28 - CASSLQEQQYF
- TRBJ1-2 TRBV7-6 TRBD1 CASSPDRKGYLREPPSYTF
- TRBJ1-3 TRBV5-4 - CASSLPGTGNTIYF
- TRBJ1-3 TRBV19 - CASREGQSSGNTIYF
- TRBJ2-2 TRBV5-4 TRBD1 CASSFETGDGELFF
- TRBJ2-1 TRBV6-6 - CASSLTGYEQFF
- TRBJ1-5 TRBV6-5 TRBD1 CASKRQGSSNQPQHF
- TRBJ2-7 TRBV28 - CASSLSGQIYEQYF
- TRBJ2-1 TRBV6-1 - CASRGQGTYNEQFF
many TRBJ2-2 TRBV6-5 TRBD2 CASSQLAGAGELFF
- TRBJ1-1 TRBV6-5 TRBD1 CASRIDRGRGTEAFF
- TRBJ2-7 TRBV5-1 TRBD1 CASSLSAQGQNIPYEQYF
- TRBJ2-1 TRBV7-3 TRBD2 CATSLAGGSGEQFF
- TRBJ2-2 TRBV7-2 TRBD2 CASSSGLASTGELFF
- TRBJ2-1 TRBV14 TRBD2 CASSHFISSGNNEQFF
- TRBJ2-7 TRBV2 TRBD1 CASSGRGQGSYEQYF
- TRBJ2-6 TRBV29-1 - CSVSTGLTGANVLTF